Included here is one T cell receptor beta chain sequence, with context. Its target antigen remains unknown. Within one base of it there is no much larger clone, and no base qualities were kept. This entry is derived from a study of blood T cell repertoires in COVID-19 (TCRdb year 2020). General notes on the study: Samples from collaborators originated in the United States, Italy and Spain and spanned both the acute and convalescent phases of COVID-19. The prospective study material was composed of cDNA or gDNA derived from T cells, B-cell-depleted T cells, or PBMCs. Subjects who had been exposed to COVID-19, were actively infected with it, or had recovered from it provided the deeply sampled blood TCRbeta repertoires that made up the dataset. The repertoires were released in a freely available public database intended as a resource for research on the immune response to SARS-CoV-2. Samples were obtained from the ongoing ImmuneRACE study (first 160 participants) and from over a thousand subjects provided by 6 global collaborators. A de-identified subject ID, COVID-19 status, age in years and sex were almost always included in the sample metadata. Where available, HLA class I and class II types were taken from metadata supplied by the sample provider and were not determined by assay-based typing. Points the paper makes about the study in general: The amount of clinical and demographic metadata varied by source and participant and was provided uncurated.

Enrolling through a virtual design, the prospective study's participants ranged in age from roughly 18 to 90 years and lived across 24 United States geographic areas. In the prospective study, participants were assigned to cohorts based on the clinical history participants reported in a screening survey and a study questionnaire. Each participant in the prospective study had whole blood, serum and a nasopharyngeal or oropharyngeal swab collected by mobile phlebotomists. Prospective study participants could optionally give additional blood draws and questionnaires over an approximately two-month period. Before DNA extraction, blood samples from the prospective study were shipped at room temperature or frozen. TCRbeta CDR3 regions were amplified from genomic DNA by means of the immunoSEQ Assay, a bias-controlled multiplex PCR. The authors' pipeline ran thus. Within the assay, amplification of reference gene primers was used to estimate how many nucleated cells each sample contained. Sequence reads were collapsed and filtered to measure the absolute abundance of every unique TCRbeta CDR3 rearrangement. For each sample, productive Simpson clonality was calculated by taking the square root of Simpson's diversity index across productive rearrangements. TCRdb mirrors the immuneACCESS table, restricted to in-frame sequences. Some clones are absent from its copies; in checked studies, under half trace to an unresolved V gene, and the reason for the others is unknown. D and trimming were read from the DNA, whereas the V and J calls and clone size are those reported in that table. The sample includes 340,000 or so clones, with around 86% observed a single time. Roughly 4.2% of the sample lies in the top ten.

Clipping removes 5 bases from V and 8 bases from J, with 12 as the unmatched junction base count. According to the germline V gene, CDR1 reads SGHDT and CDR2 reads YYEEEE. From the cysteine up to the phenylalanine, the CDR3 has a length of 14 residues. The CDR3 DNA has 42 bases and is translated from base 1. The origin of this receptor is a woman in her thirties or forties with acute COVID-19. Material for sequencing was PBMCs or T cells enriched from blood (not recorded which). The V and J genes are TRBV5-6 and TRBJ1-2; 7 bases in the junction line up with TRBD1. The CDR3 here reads CASRFRQGGIGYTF. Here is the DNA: TGTGCCAGCAGATTTAGACAGGGCGGGATCGGCTACACCTTC.